This T cell receptor beta chain originates from a study of blood T cells in healthy people across ages. The V and J ends lost 5 bases and 11 bases respectively, with 7 bases between them. Germline assignment: CDR1 SNHLY and CDR2 FYNNEI. The CDR3 runs to 11 residues. A sample-barcoded 5' primer and a J-beta primer mix were used in a second PCR of roughly 7 to 12 cycles. MiXCR was run by TCRdb on the 5' RACE reads, yielding one entry per CDR3 protein. Here the sample spans around 1.7 million distinct CDR3 sequences, roughly 27% being singletons. The receptor comes from a woman aged 30 to 39 in good health. The chain joins TRBV2 to TRBJ1-6; no definite D call. The sequencing sample was made of blood. As DNA, the CDR3 is TGTGCCAGCAGTTACGGGCCACCCCTCCACTTT. Translation gives CASSYGPPLHF.